These 28 T cell receptor beta chains were sequenced from one sample in a study of T cell changes during pregnancy in multiple sclerosis. The table came from immunoSEQ multiplex PCR; TCRdb's copy has only in-frame clones and leaves some out. The sample has approximately 94,000 clones, roughly 90% seen once. The material was peripheral blood, obtained after pregnancy. The origin of the receptors is a female donor with multiple sclerosis, enrolled in a pregnancy study.

This sequence joins TRBV28 and TRBJ2-1, with 7 nucleotides matching TRBD2. The CDR3 is 11 amino acids. The V segment lost 8 bases and the J segment 7 bases; nucleotides outside the gene matches: 2. Germline V gene data show CDR1 as MDHEN and CDR2 as SYDVKM. The CDR3 loop is CASRGRNEQFF. CDR3 DNA sequence: TGTGCCAGCCGCGGGAGAAATGAGCAGTTCTTC.

The chain is built from TRBV6-5 and TRBJ2-1, with a tentative D call TRBD2 (6 bases). V lost 4 bases, J lost 7 bases, and 20 bases lay in between. Per germline, CDR1 MNHEY and CDR2 SVGAGI. This CDR3 contains 16 residues. The CDR3 protein is CASSSYPGLPLNEQFF. Here the CDR3 DNA reads TGTGCCAGCAGTTCATACCCGGGACTCCCCTTGAATGAGCAGTTCTTC.

This clone was counted once. This chain connects TRBV30 to TRBJ1-6; tentatively, D is TRBD1 (6 bases). V lost 5 bases and J 4 bases, leaving 6 bases between the germline ends. Germline V gene lookup returns CDR1 GTSNPN and CDR2 SVGIG (reference sequence). The CDR3 is 12 amino acids. DNA of the CDR3: TGTGCCTGGGGGACATATAATTCACCCCTCCACTTT. Amino acids: CAWGTYNSPLHF.

V and J are TRBV4-3 and TRBJ1-2, with 9 bases that match TRBD1. This CDR3 contains 15 residues. With 3 bases clipped from V and 3 bases from J, the junction kept 5 bases outside the gene matches. Germline V CDR1 and CDR2: LGHNA, YSLEER. CDR3 sequence (DNA): TGCGCCAGCAGCCAGGGACAGGGAGGAGACTATGGCTACACCTTC. It encodes CASSQGQGGDYGYTF.

This clone was counted between two and nine times. The genes are TRBV27 and TRBJ1-1, with unresolved D. The germline gives CDR1 MNHEY, CDR2 SMNVEV (reference sequence). V was trimmed by 6 bases and J by 6 bases, leaving 14 bases between them. This CDR3 has 13 residues. CDR3 loop: CASRPPLRSEAFF. CDR3 coding DNA: TGTGCCAGCAGGCCCCCACTAAGGTCTGAAGCTTTCTTT.

J is TRBJ2-7 and V is TRBV5-4, with 11 nucleotides matching TRBD2. The germline CDR1 and CDR2 sequences are SGHNT and YYREEE (reference sequence). The CDR3 contains 16 residues. V dropped 2 bases and J dropped 3; count of bases not matched to a gene: 7. The CDR3 coding sequence is TGTGCCAGCAGCTTAGAACCTAGCGGGAGGCTCTACGAGCAGTACTTC. It specifies CASSLEPSGRLYEQYF.

This chain joins TRBV18 and TRBJ1-6, with 8 bases matching TRBD1. This CDR3 contains 14 residues. J gave up 9 bases and V 3 bases, and 4 bases lay outside the gene matches. Looked up from germline, CDR1 is KGHSH and CDR2 is LQKENI. CDR3 bases: TGTGCCAGCTCACCGCAGGGGGCCAGTTCACCCCTCCACTTT. Translated, it gives CASSPQGASSPLHF.

The gene calls are TRBV7-2 and TRBJ2-3; D may be TRBD2 (6 bases). The germline V gene encodes CDR1 SGHTA and CDR2 FQGNSA. With 7 bases removed from V and 1 base from J, the gap between germline ends came to 24 bases. The CDR3 is 18 residues long. Here the CDR3 reads CASTRLGGPGAGTDTQYF. As DNA, the CDR3 is TGTGCCAGCACCCGACTAGGCGGCCCGGGAGCCGGCACAGATACGCAGTATTTT.

The J gene is TRBJ1-2, the V gene TRBV2; D perhaps matches TRBD1 (5 bases). The CDR3 covers 16 residues. The germline V and J ends were trimmed by 7 bases and 1 base, with 19 bases remaining between them. CDR1 is SNHLY, CDR2 FYNNEI, per germline. Here the CDR3 DNA reads TGTGCCAGCATATCCCCGAGACAGATTTTTAACTATGGCTACACCTTC. It encodes CASISPRQIFNYGYTF.

The chain employs TRBV5-1 and TRBJ1-1, with 8 nucleotides matching TRBD1. Germline trimming cut 2 bases from V and 4 bases from J; bases unmatched to any gene: 4. The CDR3 length is 14 residues. Germline values: CDR1 SGHRS, CDR2 YFSETQ. The CDR3 region has the DNA TGCGCCAGCAGCTTCCAGGGGGCCGGCACTGAAGCTTTCTTT. The encoded protein is CASSFQGAGTEAFF.

The V call is TRBV10-3, the J call TRBJ2-1; 14 bases are a match to TRBD2. Germline assignment: CDR1 ENHRY and CDR2 SYGVKD. This CDR3 is 14 amino acids long. The trim removed 11 bases at V and 7 bases at J, leaving 7 bases unmatched. CDR3 region: CAATTSGGANEQFF. CDR3 nucleotide sequence: TGTGCCGCTACGACTAGCGGGGGGGCAAATGAGCAGTTCTTC.

The genes are TRBV4-2 and TRBJ1-1, with 9 nucleotides matching TRBD1. CDR1 LGHNA and CDR2 YNFKEQ come from the germline V gene. The CDR3 totals 14 residues. The V segment lost 0 bases and the J segment 12 bases; nucleotides outside the gene matches: 8. This CDR3 reads CASSQDSGQGLTFF. Written as DNA, the CDR3 is TGTGCCAGCAGCCAAGATAGCGGACAGGGGTTGACTTTCTTT.

The chain carries TRBV6-5 and TRBJ1-5; unclear D gene. CDR3 length: 14 amino acids. The germline V gene encodes CDR1 MNHEY and CDR2 SVGAGI. V gave up 4 bases and J gave up 5 bases, with 12 bases separating them. In nucleotides, the CDR3 is TGTGCCAGCAGTTCAGGACTGGTTCATCAGCCCCAGCATTTT. Translating it yields CASSSGLVHQPQHF.

This chain joins TRBV5-6 and TRBJ1-4; 7 positions match TRBD1. The CDR3 contains 16 residues. Germline CDR1 reads SGHDT; CDR2 reads YYEEEE. J lost 7 bases, V lost 0 bases, and 9 bases had no gene match. The CDR3 region is CASSLGGQSLGEKLFF. Written as DNA, the CDR3 is TGTGCCAGCAGCTTGGGGGGACAGAGCCTTGGTGAAAAACTGTTTTTT.

This clone was recorded a few times. The rearrangement uses TRBV4-3 and TRBJ1-4; perhaps TRBD1 as D (5 bases). Germline V gene sequence: CDR1 LGHNA, CDR2 YSLEER. Trimming removed 0 bases from V and 8 bases from J, with 13 bases in between. The CDR3 runs 15 residues. This chain's CDR3 is CASSQDSFGGEKLFF. DNA of the CDR3: TGCGCCAGCAGCCAAGATTCTTTCGGGGGGGAAAAACTGTTTTTT.

V is TRBV5-6 and J is TRBJ1-1, with no clear D. This CDR3 has 13 residues. Trimming cost V 2 bases and J 0 bases, with 5 bases left between them. CDR1 and CDR2 from the germline V gene are SGHDT and YYEEEE. The CDR3 is CASSFELNTEAFF. CDR3 nucleotides: TGTGCCAGCAGCTTTGAGCTGAACACTGAAGCTTTCTTT.

This rearrangement joins TRBV10-3 to TRBJ2-1; 14 bases fit TRBD2. Germline assignment: CDR1 ENHRY and CDR2 SYGVKD. V lost 4 bases to trimming and J lost 7 bases; unmatched junction nucleotides: 3. This CDR3 region has 15 residues. CDR3 nucleotide sequence: TGTGCCATCAGTGGGGGACTAGCGGGAGAAAATGAGCAGTTCTTC. Protein product: CAISGGLAGENEQFF.

The chain employs TRBV27 and TRBJ2-3; possibly TRBD2 for D (6 bases). The CDR3 covers 16 residues. V lost 5 bases and J 0 bases, leaving 15 bases between the germline ends. Germline V gene lookup returns CDR1 MNHEY and CDR2 SMNVEV (reference sequence). CDR3 loop: CASSTPSGGSTDTQYF. The CDR3 DNA reads as TGTGCCAGCAGTACACCGAGCGGAGGGAGCACAGATACGCAGTATTTT.

CDR3 region: CASSSRSVYNEQFF. The DNA of the CDR3 is TGTGCCAGCAGTTCGCGATCTGTCTACAATGAGCAGTTCTTC. The chain combines TRBV6-5 with TRBJ2-1; D ambiguous. The V end was cut by 4 bases, the J end by 3 bases, with 10 bases between. The length of the CDR3 is 14 residues. Germline-derived CDR1 and CDR2 are MNHEY and SVGAGI.

The V call is TRBV6-5, the J call TRBJ1-5, with a tentative D call TRBD1 (6 bases). V was cut by 7 bases and J by 7 bases, with 14 bases left in between. The CDR3 is 13 residues long. CDR1 is MNHEY, CDR2 SVGAGI, per germline. The CDR3 DNA follows: TGTGCCAGCAAGCAGGGGCTATGGCAGCCCCAGCATTTT. Protein: CASKQGLWQPQHF.

V gene TRBV2 combines with J gene TRBJ1-3; no definite D call. The CDR3 is 14 residues long. Germline-derived CDR1 and CDR2 are SNHLY and FYNNEI. Trimming removed 4 bases from V and 1 base from J, with 8 bases in between. The CDR3 DNA reads as TGTGCCAGCAGTGTGAAGCAATCTGGAAACACCATATATTTT. Residues: CASSVKQSGNTIYF.

The chain employs TRBV27 and TRBJ1-1; no definite D call. The CDR3 is 13 residues long. V gave up 4 bases and J gave up 7 bases, with 13 bases separating them. CDR1 and CDR2 from the germline V gene are MNHEY and SMNVEV (reference sequence). The CDR3 sequence: CASSSAVFVEAFF. DNA of the CDR3: TGTGCCAGCAGTTCTGCAGTGTTCGTTGAAGCTTTCTTT.

The gene calls are TRBV5-6 and TRBJ1-2; the D gene is possibly TRBD1 (6 bases). Germline CDR1 reads SGHDT; CDR2 reads YYEEEE. The CDR3 consists of 16 residues. Trimming cost V 1 base and J 3 bases, with 16 bases left between them. CDR3 sequence (DNA): TGTGCCAGCAGCTTGTGGAAAGGTTACAGGGACTATGGCTACACCTTC. It specifies CASSLWKGYRDYGYTF.

V is TRBV5-1 and J is TRBJ1-1, with TRBD1 matching over 8 bases. The germline V gene encodes CDR1 SGHRS and CDR2 YFSETQ. The CDR3 has 14 amino acids. Trimming cost V 4 bases and J 5 bases; bases outside gene matches: 7. CDR3 coding DNA: TGCGCCAGCAGCCCCCAGGGGGCAGGAACTGAAGCTTTCTTT. Its translation is CASSPQGAGTEAFF. Full variable domain (remainder filled in from reference TRBV5-1 and TRBJ1-1): KAGVTQTPRYLIKTRGQQVTLSCSPISGHRSVSWYQQTPGQGLQFLFEYFSETQRNKGNFPGRFSGRQFSNSRSEMNVSTLELGDSALYLCASSPQGAGTEAFFGQGTRLTVV.

V gene TRBV5-1 combines with J gene TRBJ1-2; unclear D gene. CDR3 length equals 15 residues. CDR1 and CDR2 from the germline V gene are SGHRS and YFSETQ. Trimming took 0 bases from V and 7 from J, leaving 16 bases between them. CDR3 in amino acids: CASSLDSPRRVGYTF. In DNA, the CDR3 is TGCGCCAGCAGCTTGGACAGTCCTCGAAGAGTTGGCTACACCTTC. Filled out from reference TRBV5-1 and TRBJ1-2, the complete variable domain reads KAGVTQTPRYLIKTRGQQVTLSCSPISGHRSVSWYQQTPGQGLQFLFEYFSETQRNKGNFPGRFSGRQFSNSRSEMNVSTLELGDSALYLCASSLDSPRRVGYTFGSGTRLTVV.

The rearrangement links TRBV5-1 to TRBJ1-1, with TRBD1 as a possible D gene (6 bases). With 1 base removed from V and 3 bases from J, the gap between germline ends came to 16 bases. The CDR3 length is 16 residues. Germline V gene lookup returns CDR1 SGHRS and CDR2 YFSETQ. CDR3 DNA: TGCGCCAGCAGCTTGTTGGTTGGTGGACAGTACACTGAAGCTTTCTTT. This encodes CASSLLVGGQYTEAFF.

The chain is built from TRBV5-5 and TRBJ1-5; 9 nucleotides agree with TRBD1. Germline CDR1 and CDR2: SGHKS and YYEKEE (reference sequence). The CDR3 is 15 residues long. V dropped 4 bases and J dropped 4; count of bases not matched to a gene: 6. The CDR3 DNA reads TGTGCCAGCAGCGGAGGGACAGGGAGAAATCAGCCCCAGCATTTT. Translated, it gives CASSGGTGRNQPQHF.

J is TRBJ2-2 and V is TRBV7-2; tentatively, D is TRBD2 (6 bases). CDR1 is SGHTA and CDR2 is FQGNSA in the germline V gene. The CDR3 sequence is 15 residues long. The ends were cut back, 3 bases at V and 2 bases at J, with 10 bases in the middle. The CDR3 reads CASSFAGLNTGELFF. In DNA form, the CDR3 reads TGTGCCAGCAGCTTTGCCGGACTAAACACCGGGGAGCTGTTTTTT. Combining the CDR3 with reference TRBV7-2 and TRBJ2-2 gives the whole variable domain GAGVSQSPSNKVTEKGKDVELRCDPISGHTALYWYRQSLGQGLEFLIYFQGNSAPDKSGLPSDRFSAERTGGSVSTLTIQRTQQEDSAVYLCASSFAGLNTGELFFGEGSRLTVL.